The 29 T cell receptor beta chains listed next were all sequenced from one sample in a study of blood T cell repertoires in COVID-19. Clones were sequenced by immunoSEQ multiplex PCR, and TCRdb holds only the in-frame ones, with some missing. The sample contains some 140,000 clones, more than 75% of which appear only once. The sequencing sample was made of peripheral blood. The source of these receptors is an elderly man with acute or convalescent COVID-19.

The gene calls are TRBV3-1 (or the pseudogene TRBV3-2) and TRBJ2-2; 7 nucleotides agree with TRBD2. The CDR3 has 13 residues. V lost 4 bases, J lost 5 bases, and 1 base stayed unmatched. The germline gives CDR1 LGHDT, CDR2 YNNKEL (reference sequence). This chain's CDR3 is CASSLRGTGELFF. CDR3 bases: TGTGCCAGCAGCCTGCGGGGGACCGGGGAGCTGTTTTTT.

This chain's CDR3 is CASSSGLAGVRGIQYF. CDR3 DNA sequence: TGTGCCAGCAGTTCTGGACTAGCGGGGGTGCGGGGCATTCAGTACTTC. This chain joins TRBV28 and TRBJ2-4, with TRBD2 identical over 13 bases. The CDR3 contains 16 residues. The trim removed 4 bases at V and 9 bases at J, leaving 9 bases unmatched. Germline V lookup: CDR1 MDHEN, CDR2 SYDVKM. The full variable domain, rest sourced from reference TRBV28 and TRBJ2-4, is DVKVTQSSRYLVKRTGEKVFLECVQDMDHENMFWYRQDPGLGLRLIYFSYDVKMKEKGDIPEGYSVSREKKERFSLILESASTNQTSMYLCASSSGLAGVRGIQYFGAGTRLSVL.

V gene TRBV14 combines with J gene TRBJ2-3; maybe TRBD2 (5 bases). Trimming took 0 bases from V and 3 from J, leaving 13 bases between them. This CDR3 has 16 residues. Germline V gene lookup returns CDR1 SGHDN and CDR2 FVKESK. CDR3 in amino acids: CASSQDLGSRTDTQYF. The CDR3 region has the DNA TGTGCCAGCAGCCAAGATTTGGGGAGTCGGACAGATACGCAGTATTTT.

V is TRBV15 and J is TRBJ2-1; 10 bases agree with TRBD2. From germline, CDR1 is LNHNV and CDR2 YYDKDF (reference sequence). The CDR3 sequence is 14 residues long. The junction had 7 bases not matched to a gene; V was cut back by 7 bases and J by 7 bases. CDR3 coding DNA: TGTGCCACCAAAGCGGGGGGGCTCGCAAATGAGCAGTTCTTC. This sequence encodes CATKAGGLANEQFF.

This clone has more than one count but fewer than ten. The V call is TRBV28, the J call TRBJ1-3, with TRBD1 matching 7 bases. This CDR3 contains 15 residues. J was trimmed by 7 bases and V by 4 bases; bases with no gene match: 10. From germline, CDR1 is MDHEN and CDR2 SYDVKM. This CDR3 reads CASSSSSQGRNTIYF. The CDR3 nucleotides read TGTGCCAGCAGTTCATCCTCACAGGGGAGGAACACCATATATTTT.

Concerning this clone itself: The junction does not match germline at one end; this may be a read error. The CDR3 DNA sequence: TGTGCCAGCAGTTTAGCGATTGGGACTAACTACGAGCAGTACTTC. It encodes CASSLAIGTNYEQYF. The chain uses TRBV7-7 and TRBJ2-7; 7 bases line up with TRBD2. The CDR3 consists of 15 residues. Germline CDR1 reads SSHAT; CDR2 reads FNYEAQ (reference sequence).

This clone came up a few times. The chain uses TRBV20-1 and TRBJ2-3, with 11 bases that match TRBD2. Germline loops: CDR1 DFQATT, CDR2 SNEGSKA (reference sequence). CDR3 length equals 17 residues. V trimming: 3 bases; J trimming: 2 bases; junction bases outside the gene matches: 10. The CDR3 coding sequence is TGCAGTGCTAGTAGCGGGGGGGCCATGAGAGCCACAGATACGCAGTATTTT. Protein sequence: CSASSGGAMRATDTQYF.

The J gene is TRBJ2-1, the V gene TRBV27, with 8 bases that match TRBD1. There are 16 residues in the CDR3. Trimming took 6 bases from V and 5 from J; bases not matched to a gene: 12. Per the germline V gene, CDR1 is MNHEY and CDR2 is SMNVEV (reference sequence). This CDR3 is CASSFYGTGLNNEQFF. The CDR3 coding sequence is TGTGCCAGCAGCTTTTACGGGACAGGTCTTAACAATGAGCAGTTCTTC.

The V and J genes are TRBV29-1 and TRBJ1-5, with a weak D call TRBD1 (5 bases). The CDR3 totals 13 residues. Trimming left V 4 bases short and J 6 bases short, with 13 bases between. In germline, CDR1 is SQVTM, CDR2 ANQGSEA. The CDR3 DNA follows: TGCAGCGTTGGTCAGGGTTTTGGTCAGCCCCAGCATTTT. Amino acids: CSVGQGFGQPQHF.

V is TRBV24-1 and J is TRBJ1-5; unclear D gene. V was shortened by 5 bases and J by 5 bases, with 9 bases between the two germline ends. The length of the CDR3 is 13 residues. CDR1 KGHDR and CDR2 SFDVKD come from the germline V gene. The CDR3, as DNA: TGTGCCACCAGTGGGGCAGAACATCAGCCCCAGCATTTT. It specifies CATSGAEHQPQHF.

This clone was detected only a few times. The chain couples TRBV6-5 to TRBJ1-2; 8 positions match TRBD1. The CDR3 covers 15 residues. Germline lookup yields CDR1 MNHEY and CDR2 SVGAGI. V trimming: 6 bases; J trimming: 9 bases; junction bases outside the gene matches: 15. CDR3 protein: CASRGRQGIFVRYTF. The CDR3 DNA follows: TGTGCCAGCAGGGGAAGACAGGGGATATTTGTGCGCTACACCTTC.

The V call is TRBV7-3, the J call TRBJ1-2, with D hard to call. V lost 0 bases and J 6 bases, leaving 14 bases between the germline ends. The CDR3 is 15 residues long. Per germline, CDR1 SGHTA and CDR2 FQGTGA. The CDR3 region is CASSLTPGLVDGYTF. CDR3 coding DNA: TGTGCCAGCAGCTTAACACCCGGTCTCGTAGATGGCTACACCTTC.

This clone came up a few times. V usage is TRBV18 and J usage is TRBJ2-1, with D tentatively TRBD1 (6 bases). Trimming took 1 base from V and 5 from J, leaving 9 bases between them. Looked up from germline, CDR1 is KGHSH and CDR2 is LQKENI. The CDR3 contains 14 residues. CDR3 in DNA: TGTGCCAGCTCACCACGGGACATGAACAATGAGCAGTTCTTC. It specifies CASSPRDMNNEQFF. Together with reference TRBV18 and TRBJ2-1, the CDR3 gives the full variable domain: NAGVMQNPRHLVRRRGQEARLRCSPMKGHSHVYWYRQLPEEGLKFMVYLQKENIIDESGMPKERFSAEFPKEGPSILRIQQVVRGDSAAYFCASSPRDMNNEQFFGPGTRLTVL.

DNA of the CDR3: TGTGCCAGCAGCTTAGTTCCTAGCCTTAGCACAGATACGCAGTATTTT. It translates to CASSLVPSLSTDTQYF. This sequence joins TRBV7-9 and TRBJ2-3; the D gene is possibly TRBD2 (5 bases). This CDR3 is 16 amino acids long. Germline loops: CDR1 SEHNR, CDR2 FQNEAQ (reference sequence). V lost 1 base and J lost 0, with 11 bases in between.

This clone was observed a few times. The chain employs TRBV2 and TRBJ2-7, with 8 bases identical to TRBD2. The length of the CDR3 is 15 residues. V lost 4 bases and J lost 0; bases outside the gene matches: 5. Germline CDR1 reads SNHLY; CDR2 reads FYNNEI. CDR3 nucleotide sequence: TGTGCCAGCAGTGCCGGGGGGGCCCTCTCCTACGAGCAGTACTTC. Amino acid sequence: CASSAGGALSYEQYF.

The chain carries TRBV4-1 and TRBJ1-1, with 8 bases lining up with TRBD1. The CDR3 sequence is 17 residues long. V lost 2 bases and J lost 0; bases outside the gene matches: 8. The germline CDR1 and CDR2 sequences are MGHRA and YSYEKL. The CDR3 nucleotides read TGCGCCAGCAGCCAAACCGACAGGGGAAATTTGAACACTGAAGCTTTCTTT. Amino acid sequence: CASSQTDRGNLNTEAFF.

The chain uses TRBV20-1 and TRBJ1-6; D uncertain. CDR1 and CDR2 from the germline V gene are DFQATT and SNEGSKA (reference sequence). Trimming stripped 3 bases from V and 6 bases from J, with 15 bases between. CDR3 size: 15 residues. In DNA, the CDR3 is TGCAGTGCTAGTTGGCCTTCACCGATTAATTCACCCCTCCACTTT. This sequence encodes CSASWPSPINSPLHF.

The chain has TRBV2 and TRBJ2-1; no reliable D call. This CDR3 contains 13 residues. Trimming removed 3 bases from V and 6 bases from J, with 9 bases in between. Germline loops: CDR1 SNHLY, CDR2 FYNNEI. CDR3 bases: TGTGCCAGCAGTGAGGGCAGGCCCAATGAGCAGTTCTTC. As protein: CASSEGRPNEQFF. Variable domain in full (rest from reference TRBV2 and TRBJ2-1): EPEVTQTPSHQVTQMGQEVILRCVPISNHLYFYWYRQILGQKVEFLVSFYNNEISEKSEIFDDQFSVERPDGSNFTLKIRSTKLEDSAMYFCASSEGRPNEQFFGPGTRLTVL.

DNA for the CDR3: TGTGCCAGCAGTTTATTACGGACAGGGGGTCTGCGGGAGCAGTTCTTC. This codes for CASSLLRTGGLREQFF. The chain links TRBV28 to TRBJ2-1; 10 bases line up with TRBD1. The CDR3 spans 16 residues. Germline CDR1 MDHEN, CDR2 SYDVKM. Germline trimming cut 1 base from V and 10 bases from J; bases unmatched to any gene: 10.

The genes are TRBV19 and TRBJ2-3; 10 bases line up with TRBD2. J was trimmed by 1 base and V by 4 bases; bases with no gene match: 8. Germline loops: CDR1 LNHDA, CDR2 SQIVND (reference sequence). The CDR3 has 17 amino acids. The CDR3 loop is CASSRYLAGAGTDTQYF. The CDR3 region has the DNA TGTGCCAGTAGTAGGTATCTAGCGGGGGCCGGCACAGATACGCAGTATTTT.

The genes are TRBV5-6 and TRBJ2-7, with TRBD1 matching 7 bases. The CDR3 extends over 15 amino acids. Germline-derived CDR1 and CDR2 are SGHDT and YYEEEE. Trimming took 4 bases from V and 0 from J; bases not matched to a gene: 7. Here the CDR3 DNA reads TGTGCCAGCAGCCCGGGGACAGCCGTCTCCTACGAGCAGTACTTC. Translating it yields CASSPGTAVSYEQYF.

The chain recombines TRBV6-1 with TRBJ2-7, with 9 positions matching TRBD2. Germline-derived CDR1 and CDR2 are MNHNS and SASEGT. V was pared by 6 bases and J by 2 bases, with 11 bases of the junction left unmatched. The CDR3 length is 16 residues. The CDR3 reads CASRELAGDTPYEQYF. CDR3 bases: TGTGCCAGCAGGGAACTAGCGGGTGATACTCCCTACGAGCAGTACTTC.

This clone was seen a few times. The chain carries TRBV30 and TRBJ1-1; D is possibly TRBD1 (5 bases). There are 12 residues in the CDR3. Per germline, CDR1 GTSNPN and CDR2 SVGIG (reference sequence). V lost 0 bases and J 8 bases, leaving 10 bases between the germline ends. The CDR3: CAWSVRAGEAFF. CDR3 bases: TGTGCCTGGAGTGTACGGGCAGGGGAAGCTTTCTTT.

This chain joins TRBV5-6 and TRBJ2-2, with 9 positions matching TRBD1. This CDR3 comprises 15 residues. Germline loops: CDR1 SGHDT, CDR2 YYEEEE. V was clipped by 4 bases and J by 6 bases; unmatched bases: 7. CDR3 nucleotides: TGTGCCAGCAGCGGGGGGACAGGGTCCGCCGGGGAGCTGTTTTTT. It codes for CASSGGTGSAGELFF.

This chain connects TRBV18 to TRBJ1-3; D is unclear. CDR1 is KGHSH and CDR2 is LQKENI in the germline V gene. V shed 2 bases and J shed 4 bases, with 12 bases lying between them. This CDR3 has 15 amino acids. CDR3 sequence (DNA): TGTGCCAGCTCACCAGGACTCGGTTACGGAAACACCATATATTTT. This sequence encodes CASSPGLGYGNTIYF.

V gene TRBV7-9 combines with J gene TRBJ2-7; 10 bases fit TRBD1. Germline V lookup: CDR1 SEHNR, CDR2 FQNEAQ (reference sequence). V shed 4 bases, J shed 7 bases, and the junction held 4 bases outside the gene matches. The CDR3 extends over 13 amino acids. For the CDR3, the DNA is TGTGCCAGCAGCTCGACAGGGGGCGGTGAGCAGTACTTC. Its protein product is CASSSTGGGEQYF.

The V gene is TRBV7-3, the J gene TRBJ1-6; perhaps TRBD1 as D (5 bases). The V gene's germline CDR1 is SGHTA and CDR2 FQGTGA. V shed 5 bases and J shed 8 bases, with 13 bases lying between them. The CDR3 has 14 amino acids. CDR3 sequence reads: CASSPSGGDSPLHF. CDR3 DNA: TGTGCCAGCAGCCCCTCGGGGGGGGATTCACCCCTCCACTTT.

V usage is TRBV20-1 and J usage is TRBJ2-7; weak D call: TRBD2 (5 bases). CDR1 is DFQATT, CDR2 SNEGSKA, per germline (reference sequence). The V end was cut by 3 bases, the J end by 3 bases, with 9 bases between. There are 12 residues in the CDR3. The CDR3 loop reads CSASGRVYEQYF. For the CDR3, the DNA is TGCAGTGCTAGTGGGAGAGTCTACGAGCAGTACTTC.

This rearrangement joins TRBV5-1 to TRBJ2-1; D perhaps matches TRBD1 (6 bases). There are 12 residues in the CDR3. V lost 3 bases to trimming and J lost 10 bases, with 11 bases between them. Germline V gene sequence: CDR1 SGHRS, CDR2 YFSETQ. CDR3 loop: CASSSRGIEQFF. CDR3 bases: TGCGCCAGCAGCTCGAGGGGGATCGAGCAGTTCTTC. The whole variable domain, remainder taken from reference TRBV5-1 and TRBJ2-1, is KAGVTQTPRYLIKTRGQQVTLSCSPISGHRSVSWYQQTPGQGLQFLFEYFSETQRNKGNFPGRFSGRQFSNSRSEMNVSTLELGDSALYLCASSSRGIEQFFGPGTRLTVL.